The 31 T cell receptor beta chains reported below all come from one sample, sequenced in a study of cytomegalovirus exposure and HLA in healthy donors. Assay: immunoSEQ multiplex PCR; the TCRdb copy retains only in-frame clones and omits some. This sample carries about 160,000 clones, roughly 83% of them seen once, and the ten largest clones take roughly 10%. The sample taken for sequencing was PBMCs. The origin of the receptors is a man aged 30 to 45 in good health and CMV-seropositive.

The rearrangement joins TRBV10-3 to TRBJ2-3, with 9 bases fitting TRBD1. Trimming removed 9 bases from V and 3 bases from J; junction bases left unmatched: 7. Germline lookup yields CDR1 ENHRY and CDR2 SYGVKD. The CDR3 is made up of 14 amino acids. CDR3 in amino acids: CAMGTGTGTDTQYF. CDR3 nucleotides: TGTGCCATGGGAACAGGGACAGGGACAGATACGCAGTATTTT.

This clone was seen a few times. The chain combines TRBV7-9 with TRBJ1-6; no reliable D call. CDR3 length: 17 amino acids. Germline-derived CDR1 and CDR2 are SEHNR and FQNEAQ (reference sequence). Trimming removed 2 bases from V and 9 bases from J, with 20 bases in between. DNA for the CDR3: TGTGCCAGCAGCTTAAGTAACGAGGAATATATAGGTTCACCCCTCCACTTT. Amino acid sequence: CASSLSNEEYIGSPLHF.

V usage is TRBV19 and J usage is TRBJ1-5, with D tentatively TRBD1 (6 bases). CDR3 length: 17 amino acids. Germline CDR1 reads LNHDA; CDR2 reads SQIVND (reference sequence). Trimming removed 4 bases from V and 2 bases from J, with 18 bases in between. In DNA form, the CDR3 reads TGTGCCAGTAGTAATAGACAGGCAACTAGAGGCAATCAGCCCCAGCATTTT. As protein: CASSNRQATRGNQPQHF.

The V gene is TRBV30, the J gene TRBJ1-1, with TRBD1 identical over 8 bases. V trimming: 4 bases; J trimming: 2 bases; junction bases outside the gene matches: 3. The CDR3 consists of 13 residues. The germline V gene has CDR1 GTSNPN and CDR2 SVGIG (reference sequence). DNA of the CDR3: TGTGCCTGGATAGGACAGGGTAACACTGAAGCTTTCTTT. Its translation: CAWIGQGNTEAFF.

This chain connects TRBV30 to TRBJ1-2; D is unclear. The CDR3 loop spans 15 amino acids. V gave up 2 bases and J gave up 5 bases, with 18 bases separating them. Germline V gene sequence: CDR1 GTSNPN, CDR2 SVGIG (reference sequence). DNA of the CDR3: TGTGCCTGGAGTCGGAACAGCCGTCTCAAGTATGGCTACACCTTC. Encoded protein: CAWSRNSRLKYGYTF.

This clone was detected a few times. The chain carries TRBV27 and TRBJ2-7; D gene ambiguous. Germline values: CDR1 MNHEY, CDR2 SMNVEV (reference sequence). The CDR3 length is 13 residues. V shed 5 bases and J shed 3 bases, with 11 bases lying between them. This chain's CDR3 is CASSPLGGYEQYF. The CDR3 nucleotides are TGTGCCAGCAGTCCTCTTGGCGGCTACGAGCAGTACTTC.

The chain carries TRBV7-9 and TRBJ2-1; TRBD1 matches at 9 bases. After removal of 8 bases from V and 7 bases from J, the junction contained 6 bases not matched to a gene. The CDR3 extends over 13 amino acids. CDR1 SEHNR and CDR2 FQNEAQ come from the germline V gene (reference sequence). The CDR3 DNA is TGTGCCAGCCTACAGGGGACAGGGAATGAGCAGTTCTTC. This encodes CASLQGTGNEQFF.

V is TRBV19 and J is TRBJ1-4; 9 nucleotides line up with TRBD1. V was pared by 7 bases and J by 5 bases, with 8 bases of the junction left unmatched. The CDR3 spans 15 residues. Looked up from germline, CDR1 is LNHDA and CDR2 is SQIVND (reference sequence). CDR3 in DNA: TGTGCCAGTACCATTACAGGGGGCCCAAATGAAAAACTGTTTTTT. Protein sequence: CASTITGGPNEKLFF.

This clone was counted a single time. The chain couples TRBV4-1 to TRBJ2-2, with 8 nucleotides matching TRBD2. The CDR3 is 16 residues long. CDR1 and CDR2 from the germline V gene are MGHRA and YSYEKL. J gave up 1 base and V 4 bases, and 5 bases lay outside the gene matches. The DNA of the CDR3 is TGCGCCAGCAGCCGGCCTCTAGCGGGGAACACCGGGGAGCTGTTTTTT. Residues: CASSRPLAGNTGELFF.

The chain employs TRBV15 and TRBJ2-3; weak D call: TRBD2 (6 bases). CDR1 and CDR2 from the germline V gene are LNHNV and YYDKDF (reference sequence). V lost 0 bases and J 0 bases, leaving 10 bases between the germline ends. CDR3 length: 16 residues. CDR3 nucleotide sequence: TGTGCCACCAGCAGAGATTACGGGGGTAGCACAGATACGCAGTATTTT. This sequence encodes CATSRDYGGSTDTQYF. The whole variable domain, filled in from reference TRBV15 and TRBJ2-3, reads DAMVIQNPRYQVTQFGKPVTLSCSQTLNHNVMYWYQQKSSQAPKLLFHYYDKDFNNEADTPDNFQSRRPNTSFCFLDIRSPGLGDTAMYLCATSRDYGGSTDTQYFGPGTRLTVL.

This chain joins TRBV28 and TRBJ2-3, with 9 bases lining up with TRBD2. This CDR3 is 16 amino acids long. Germline CDR1 and CDR2: MDHEN and SYDVKM. With 4 bases clipped from V and 4 bases from J, the junction kept 9 bases outside the gene matches. CDR3 DNA: TGTGCCAGCAGTTCTCCGGGACTAGCAAACCCAGATACGCAGTATTTT. Translated, it gives CASSSPGLANPDTQYF.

This rearrangement joins TRBV28 to TRBJ2-7; 9 positions agree with TRBD1. The CDR3 has 19 residues. V dropped 5 bases and J dropped 3; count of bases not matched to a gene: 20. Germline V gives CDR1 MDHEN, CDR2 SYDVKM. CDR3 protein: CASSPGAGIRDRAFYEQYF. The CDR3 nucleotides read TGTGCCAGCAGTCCGGGAGCCGGGATAAGGGACAGGGCCTTCTACGAGCAGTACTTC.

V gene TRBV18 combines with J gene TRBJ1-5, with a weak D call TRBD1 (6 bases). V lost 3 bases and J 7 bases, leaving 16 bases between the germline ends. Germline assignment: CDR1 KGHSH and CDR2 LQKENI. CDR3 size: 15 residues. Here the CDR3 DNA reads TGTGCCAGCTCACCTACAGGGTCCCGGGGACAGCCCCAGCATTTT. The encoded protein is CASSPTGSRGQPQHF. The whole variable domain, remainder taken from reference TRBV18 and TRBJ1-5, is NAGVMQNPRHLVRRRGQEARLRCSPMKGHSHVYWYRQLPEEGLKFMVYLQKENIIDESGMPKERFSAEFPKEGPSILRIQQVVRGDSAAYFCASSPTGSRGQPQHFGDGTRLSIL.

The CDR3 sequence: CASSRDGATNEKLFF. The CDR3 coding sequence is TGTGCCAGCAGCCGCGACGGAGCAACTAATGAAAAACTGTTTTTT. The rearrangement links TRBV14 to TRBJ1-4; D unclear. The germline V gene has CDR1 SGHDN and CDR2 FVKESK. The CDR3 loop spans 15 amino acids. With 4 bases removed from V and 0 bases from J, the gap between germline ends came to 9 bases.

This chain uses TRBV5-1 with TRBJ2-1; 9 bases align to TRBD1. Germline CDR1 SGHRS, CDR2 YFSETQ. V lost 0 bases, J lost 5 bases, and 3 bases stayed unmatched. This CDR3 contains 15 residues. The CDR3, as DNA: TGCGCCAGCAGCTTGGAACGACAGGGGGACAATGAGCAGTTCTTC. This encodes CASSLERQGDNEQFF.

The gene calls are TRBV5-4 and TRBJ1-1, with 9 positions matching TRBD1. V trimming: 6 bases; J trimming: 0 bases; junction bases outside the gene matches: 6. The CDR3 runs to 15 residues. The germline CDR1 and CDR2 sequences are SGHNT and YYREEE (reference sequence). The CDR3, as DNA: TGTGCCAGCACCATGACAGGGGGGATGAACACTGAAGCTTTCTTT. Translation gives CASTMTGGMNTEAFF.

V is TRBV29-1 and J is TRBJ1-2, with 7 bases matching TRBD1. Per germline, CDR1 SQVTM and CDR2 ANQGSEA. The CDR3 length is 17 residues. The V segment lost 1 base and the J segment 0 bases; nucleotides outside the gene matches: 11. The CDR3 DNA follows: TGCAGCGTTGAAGGCCAGGGGGTAATTTTGGCTAACTATGGCTACACCTTC. Its protein is CSVEGQGVILANYGYTF.

The rearrangement uses TRBV18 and TRBJ1-1; tentative D call: TRBD1 (5 bases). V lost 6 bases, J lost 1 base, and 9 bases lay in between. This CDR3 is 13 amino acids long. CDR1 is KGHSH and CDR2 is LQKENI in the germline V gene. CDR3 region: CASSTTGNTEAFF. The DNA of the CDR3 is TGTGCCAGCTCCACTACAGGGAACACTGAAGCTTTCTTT.

The rearrangement links TRBV6-7 to TRBJ2-7; D not resolved. TRBV6-7 is designated an ORF whose function remains uncertain. The CDR3 is made up of 10 amino acids. The DNA of the CDR3 is TGTGCCAGCAGTTACCACGCATCCCGGGTC. It yields the protein CASSYHASRV.

The chain combines TRBV15 with TRBJ2-7; 16 bases line up with TRBD2. The CDR3 contains 18 residues. V lost 2 bases and J lost 0; bases outside the gene matches: 4. Germline V CDR1 and CDR2: LNHNV, YYDKDF (reference sequence). The CDR3 bases are TGTGCCACCAGCAGAAAGGGACTAGCGGGAGGGAACTCCTACGAGCAGTACTTC. Amino acid sequence: CATSRKGLAGGNSYEQYF.

Comment on this clone: Distinct nucleotide sequences in the sample also encode this CDR3. This chain joins TRBV27 and TRBJ1-5; D is perhaps TRBD1 (5 bases). CDR3 length equals 13 residues. Germline V CDR1 and CDR2: MNHEY, SMNVEV (reference sequence). V was pared by 6 bases and J by 3 bases, with 9 bases between. The CDR3 is CASSLTVNQPQHF. Here the CDR3 DNA reads TGTGCCAGCAGCCTGACAGTCAATCAGCCCCAGCATTTT.

This rearrangement joins TRBV13 to TRBJ2-7; weak D call: TRBD2 (5 bases). The ends were cut back, 6 bases at V and 4 bases at J, with 7 bases in the middle. Germline CDR1 PRHDT, CDR2 FYEKMQ (reference sequence). The CDR3 totals 11 residues. The CDR3 spells CASRDFYEQYF. The CDR3, as DNA: TGTGCCAGCAGGGACTTTTACGAGCAGTACTTC.

The gene calls are TRBV7-6 and TRBJ1-3; D is ambiguous. CDR1 SGHVS and CDR2 FNYEAQ come from the germline V gene. The CDR3 is made up of 16 amino acids. V was clipped by 4 bases and J by 0 bases, with 13 bases between them. The CDR3 region is CASSSGPAGSGNTIYF. The DNA of the CDR3 is TGTGCCAGCAGCTCCGGACCGGCGGGCTCTGGAAACACCATATATTTT.

The V gene is TRBV4-1, the J gene TRBJ2-1; the D gene is possibly TRBD2 (6 bases). The length of the CDR3 is 14 residues. V was trimmed by 1 base and J by 4 bases, leaving 8 bases between them. CDR1 and CDR2 from the germline V gene are MGHRA and YSYEKL. DNA of the CDR3: TGCGCCAGCAGCCAAGGACTAGTTTACAATGAGCAGTTCTTC. It encodes CASSQGLVYNEQFF.

The chain carries TRBV4-2 and TRBJ2-2; D perhaps matches TRBD2 (6 bases). This CDR3 is built from 16 residues. The V gene lost 1 base and the J gene lost 1 base, with 10 bases spanning the gap. Looked up from germline, CDR1 is LGHNA and CDR2 is YNFKEQ. Here the CDR3 reads CASSQVPRENTGELFF. The CDR3 DNA reads TGTGCCAGCAGCCAAGTGCCGCGGGAGAACACCGGGGAGCTGTTTTTT.

The V and J genes are TRBV4-1 and TRBJ1-5; D is ambiguous. Trimming pared 4 bases from V and 0 bases from J, leaving 16 bases between. Germline CDR1 is MGHRA and CDR2 is YSYEKL. There are 17 residues in the CDR3. The CDR3 DNA reads TGCGCCAGCAGCCTTAATCCTCCGAGAGATAGCAATCAGCCCCAGCATTTT. This codes for CASSLNPPRDSNQPQHF.

The V gene is TRBV7-6, the J gene TRBJ2-5, with no clear D. Trimming cost V 4 bases and J 2 bases, with 8 bases left between them. This CDR3 spans 13 amino acids. Germline V gene data show CDR1 as SGHVS and CDR2 as FNYEAQ. The CDR3 region is CASSSLSQETQYF. CDR3 bases: TGTGCCAGCAGCTCGTTATCTCAAGAGACCCAGTACTTC.

This chain joins TRBV10-3 and TRBJ2-5; D is uncertain. The germline CDR1 and CDR2 sequences are ENHRY and SYGVKD. V lost 0 bases and J lost 2, with 10 bases in between. The CDR3 contains 15 residues. The CDR3 is CAISESRQFQETQYF. The CDR3 nucleotides read TGTGCCATCAGTGAGTCGAGACAATTTCAAGAGACCCAGTACTTC.

This clone was picked up one time. The rearrangement uses TRBV5-6 and TRBJ2-7, with 9 bases matching TRBD1. In germline, CDR1 is SGHDT, CDR2 YYEEEE. The CDR3 extends over 15 amino acids. V was pared by 2 bases and J by 2 bases, with 5 bases of the junction left unmatched. The CDR3 loop is CASSLRQGGPYEQYF. In DNA, the CDR3 is TGTGCCAGCAGCTTACGACAGGGGGGCCCCTACGAGCAGTACTTC.

The CDR3 region has the DNA TGTGCCAGCAGCTTTTGGACAGGGAAACTGTTTTTT. Amino acid sequence: CASSFWTGKLFF. This sequence joins TRBV5-6 and TRBJ1-4, with 8 bases fitting TRBD1. Germline loops: CDR1 SGHDT, CDR2 YYEEEE. The CDR3 consists of 12 residues. The ends lost 2 bases at V and 11 bases at J; junction bases unmatched: 2.

The chain uses TRBV19 and TRBJ1-6, with 10 bases identical to TRBD1. The ends lost 4 bases at V and 7 bases at J; junction bases unmatched: 4. The CDR3 loop spans 15 amino acids. CDR1 and CDR2 from the germline V gene are LNHDA and SQIVND (reference sequence). CDR3 amino acids: CASSRTGGSNSPLHF. The CDR3 nucleotides are TGTGCCAGTAGTAGGACAGGGGGATCGAATTCACCCCTCCACTTT. Variable domain in full (rest from reference TRBV19 and TRBJ1-6): DGGITQSPKYLFRKEGQNVTLSCEQNLNHDAMYWYRQDPGQGLRLIYYSQIVNDFQKGDIAEGYSVSREKKESFPLTVTSAQKNPTAFYLCASSRTGGSNSPLHFGNGTRLTVT.